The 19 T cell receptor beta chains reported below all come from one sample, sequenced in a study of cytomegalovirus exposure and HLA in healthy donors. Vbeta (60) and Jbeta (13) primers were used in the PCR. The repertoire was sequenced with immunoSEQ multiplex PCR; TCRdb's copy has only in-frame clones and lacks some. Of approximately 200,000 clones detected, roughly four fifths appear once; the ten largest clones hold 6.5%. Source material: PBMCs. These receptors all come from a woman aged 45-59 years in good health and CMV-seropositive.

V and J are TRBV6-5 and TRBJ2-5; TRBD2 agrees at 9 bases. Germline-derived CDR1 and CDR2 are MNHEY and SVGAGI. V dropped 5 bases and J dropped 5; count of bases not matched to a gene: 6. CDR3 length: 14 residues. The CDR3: CASSGSGSYETQYF. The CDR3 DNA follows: TGTGCCAGCAGTGGTAGCGGGAGCTACGAGACCCAGTACTTC.

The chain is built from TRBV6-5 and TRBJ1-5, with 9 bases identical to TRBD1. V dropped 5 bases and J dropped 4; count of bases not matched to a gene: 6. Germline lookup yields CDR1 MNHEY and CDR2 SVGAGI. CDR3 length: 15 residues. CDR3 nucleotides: TGTGCCAGCAGTCCCGGGACAGGGAGGAATCAGCCCCAGCATTTT. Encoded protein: CASSPGTGRNQPQHF.

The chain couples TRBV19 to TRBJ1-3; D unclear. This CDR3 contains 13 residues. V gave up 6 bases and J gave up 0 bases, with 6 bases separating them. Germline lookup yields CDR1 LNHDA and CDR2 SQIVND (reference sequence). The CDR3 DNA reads TGTGCCAGTAGATTCTCCTCTGGAAACACCATATATTTT. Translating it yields CASRFSSGNTIYF.

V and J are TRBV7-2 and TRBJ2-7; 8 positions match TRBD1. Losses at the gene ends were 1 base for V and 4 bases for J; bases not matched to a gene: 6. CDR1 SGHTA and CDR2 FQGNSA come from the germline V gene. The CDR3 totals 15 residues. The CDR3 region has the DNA TGTGCCAGCAGCTTAGAGGGACAGGTACTATACGAGCAGTACTTC. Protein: CASSLEGQVLYEQYF.

CDR3 protein: CSVPGAGAGTDTQYF. DNA of the CDR3: TGCAGCGTCCCCGGGGCGGGGGCTGGCACAGATACGCAGTATTTT. The chain recombines TRBV29-1 with TRBJ2-3; maybe TRBD2 (7 bases). The germline V gene encodes CDR1 SQVTM and CDR2 ANQGSEA. The CDR3 loop spans 15 amino acids. Deletions cut 6 bases from V and 1 base from J, with 17 bases between.

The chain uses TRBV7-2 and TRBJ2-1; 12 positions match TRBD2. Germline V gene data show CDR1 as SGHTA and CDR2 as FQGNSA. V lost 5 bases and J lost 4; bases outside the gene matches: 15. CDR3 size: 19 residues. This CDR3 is CASSRKPGLAGRPYNEQFF. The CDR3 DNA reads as TGTGCCAGCAGCCGAAAACCGGGACTAGCGGGCCGTCCTTACAATGAGCAGTTCTTC.

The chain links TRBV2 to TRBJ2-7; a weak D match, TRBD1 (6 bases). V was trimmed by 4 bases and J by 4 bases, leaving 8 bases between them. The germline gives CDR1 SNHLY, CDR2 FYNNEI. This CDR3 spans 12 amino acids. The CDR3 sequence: CASSATGYEQYF. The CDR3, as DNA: TGTGCCAGCAGTGCTACAGGGTACGAGCAGTACTTC.

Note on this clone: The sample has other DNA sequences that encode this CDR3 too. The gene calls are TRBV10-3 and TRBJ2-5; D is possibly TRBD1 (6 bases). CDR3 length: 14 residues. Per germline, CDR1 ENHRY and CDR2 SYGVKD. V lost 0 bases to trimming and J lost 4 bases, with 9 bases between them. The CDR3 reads CAISESTGGETQYF. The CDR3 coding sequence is TGTGCCATCAGTGAGTCGACAGGTGGAGAGACCCAGTACTTC.

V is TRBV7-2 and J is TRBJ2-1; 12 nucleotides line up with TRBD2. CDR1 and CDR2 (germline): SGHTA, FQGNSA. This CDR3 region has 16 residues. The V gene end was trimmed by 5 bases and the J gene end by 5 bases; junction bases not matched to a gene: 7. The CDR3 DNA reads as TGTGCCAGCAGCCCCCGGACTAGCGGGGACCACAATGAGCAGTTCTTC. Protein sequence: CASSPRTSGDHNEQFF.

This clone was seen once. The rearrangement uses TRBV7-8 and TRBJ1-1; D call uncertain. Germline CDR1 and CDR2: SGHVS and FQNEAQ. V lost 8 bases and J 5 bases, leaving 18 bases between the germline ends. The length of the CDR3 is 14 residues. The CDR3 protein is CASGGLEETTEAFF. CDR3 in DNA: TGTGCCAGCGGCGGGCTGGAGGAGACGACTGAAGCTTTCTTT.

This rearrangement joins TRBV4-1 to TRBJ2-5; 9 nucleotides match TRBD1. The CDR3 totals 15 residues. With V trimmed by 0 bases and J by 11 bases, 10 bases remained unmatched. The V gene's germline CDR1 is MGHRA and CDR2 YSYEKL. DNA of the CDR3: TGCGCCAGCAGCCAAGAAACCGGGACAGGGTACTGGCAGTACTTC. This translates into CASSQETGTGYWQYF.

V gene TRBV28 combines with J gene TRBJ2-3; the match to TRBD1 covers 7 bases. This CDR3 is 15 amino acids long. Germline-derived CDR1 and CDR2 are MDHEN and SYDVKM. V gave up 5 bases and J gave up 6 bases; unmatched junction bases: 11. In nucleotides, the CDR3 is TGTGCCAGCAGTCCCGGACAGGTCTCATGGGATACGCAGTATTTT. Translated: CASSPGQVSWDTQYF.

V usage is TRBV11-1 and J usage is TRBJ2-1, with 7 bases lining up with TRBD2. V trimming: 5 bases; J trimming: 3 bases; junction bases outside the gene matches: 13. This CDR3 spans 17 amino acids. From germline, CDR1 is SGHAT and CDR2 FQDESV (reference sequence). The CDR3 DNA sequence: TGTGCCAGCAGCCGAACCAAAACTAGCGAATTCTACAATGAGCAGTTCTTC. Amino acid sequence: CASSRTKTSEFYNEQFF.

Written as DNA, the CDR3 is TGCGCCAGCAGCCTATCCCTGGTCCACCGGGACAGCGAAGCTTACGAGCAGTACTTC. This translates into CASSLSLVHRDSEAYEQYF. J is TRBJ2-5 and V is TRBV4-1; 7 nucleotides match TRBD1. TRBJ2-7 explains the end of the DNA better; the J call may be wrong. CDR3 size: 19 residues. Germline V CDR1 and CDR2: MGHRA, YSYEKL.

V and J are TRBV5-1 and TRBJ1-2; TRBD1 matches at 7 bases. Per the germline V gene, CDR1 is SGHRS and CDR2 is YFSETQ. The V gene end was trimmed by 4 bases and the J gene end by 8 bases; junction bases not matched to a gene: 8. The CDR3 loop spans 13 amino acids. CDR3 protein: CASSELGGYGYTF. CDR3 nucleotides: TGCGCCAGCAGCGAATTAGGGGGCTACGGCTACACCTTC. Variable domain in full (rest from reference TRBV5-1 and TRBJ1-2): KAGVTQTPRYLIKTRGQQVTLSCSPISGHRSVSWYQQTPGQGLQFLFEYFSETQRNKGNFPGRFSGRQFSNSRSEMNVSTLELGDSALYLCASSELGGYGYTFGSGTRLTVV.

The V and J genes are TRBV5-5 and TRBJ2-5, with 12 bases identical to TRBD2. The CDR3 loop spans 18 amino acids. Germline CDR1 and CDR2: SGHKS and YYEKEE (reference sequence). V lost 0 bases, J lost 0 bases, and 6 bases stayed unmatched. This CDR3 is CASSLVLAGGRDQETQYF. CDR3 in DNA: TGTGCCAGCAGCTTGGTCCTAGCGGGAGGGAGGGACCAAGAGACCCAGTACTTC.

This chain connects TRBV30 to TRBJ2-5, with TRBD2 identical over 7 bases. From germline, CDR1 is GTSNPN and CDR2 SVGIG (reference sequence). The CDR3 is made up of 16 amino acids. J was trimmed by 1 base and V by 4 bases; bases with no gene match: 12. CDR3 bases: TGTGCCTGGACCCCTTGGGGGAGGGGATCCCAAGAGACCCAGTACTTC. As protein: CAWTPWGRGSQETQYF.

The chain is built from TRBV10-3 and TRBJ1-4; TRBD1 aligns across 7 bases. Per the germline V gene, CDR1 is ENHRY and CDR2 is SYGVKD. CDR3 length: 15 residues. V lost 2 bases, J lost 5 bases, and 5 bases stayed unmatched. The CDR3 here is CAISEETGRNEKLFF. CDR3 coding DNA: TGTGCCATCAGTGAGGAGACAGGGAGGAATGAAAAACTGTTTTTT.

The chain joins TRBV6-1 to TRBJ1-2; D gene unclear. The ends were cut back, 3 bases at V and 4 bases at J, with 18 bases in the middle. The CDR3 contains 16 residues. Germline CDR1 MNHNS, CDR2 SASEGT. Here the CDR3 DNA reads TGTGCCAGCAGTGACCTACAACAGAATCCTATCTATGGCTACACCTTC. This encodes CASSDLQQNPIYGYTF.